The rows below give T cell receptor beta chains drawn from one sample of a study of T cells and copy number aberrations in small-cell lung cancer. The table came from immunoSEQ multiplex PCR; TCRdb's copy has only in-frame clones and leaves some out. The data show around 6,100 clones, about 72% seen once. Sequenced material: normal tissue next to the tumor. Source of these receptors: a woman aged 65 to 85 with small cell lung cancer. Some clones in this sample may be carry-over from other donors' samples. The CDR3 runs from the conserved cysteine through the conserved F or W. The D gene is left open where the match is weak. Rows give clone size only sometimes, using once, few, many, or a class for an expanded clone.

clone size: -; D gene: -; V gene: TRBV7-9; J gene: TRBJ2-1; CDR3 protein: CASSLIGGDEQFF; CDR3 DNA: TGTGCCAGCAGCTTAATCGGTGGCGATGAGCAGTTCTTC
clone size: -; D gene: -; V gene: TRBV19; J gene: TRBJ2-1; CDR3 protein: CASSRAGDREQFF; CDR3 DNA: TGTGCCAGTAGTCGGGCAGGGGACCGTGAGCAGTTCTTC
clone size: once; D gene: TRBD2; V gene: TRBV10-1; J gene: TRBJ2-5; CDR3 protein: CASRMTSGREETQYF; CDR3 DNA: TGCGCCAGCAGAATGACTAGCGGGAGAGAAGAGACCCAGTACTTC
clone size: -; D gene: TRBD1; V gene: TRBV7-9; J gene: TRBJ2-1; CDR3 protein: CASSNQGTGGNQFF; CDR3 DNA: TGTGCCAGCAGCAACCAAGGGACAGGGGGGAACCAGTTCTTC
clone size: -; D gene: TRBD1; V gene: TRBV11-2; J gene: TRBJ2-3; CDR3 protein: CASTPTRTGAGTDTQYF; CDR3 DNA: TGTGCCAGCACTCCCACCCGGACAGGGGCAGGAACAGATACGCAGTATTTT
clone size: -; D gene: -; V gene: TRBV19; J gene: TRBJ2-5; CDR3 protein: CASSGAEETQYF; CDR3 DNA: TGTGCCAGTAGCGGGGCAGAAGAGACCCAGTACTTC
clone size: -; D gene: TRBD2; V gene: TRBV6-6; J gene: TRBJ2-5; CDR3 protein: CASSYPSGTQETQYF; CDR3 DNA: TGTGCCAGCAGTTACCCTAGCGGGACTCAAGAGACCCAGTACTTC
clone size: once; D gene: -; V gene: TRBV6-9; J gene: TRBJ1-1; CDR3 protein: CATNSGLEAFF; CDR3 DNA: TGTGCCACTAACAGTGGTCTTGAAGCTTTCTTT
clone size: -; D gene: TRBD2; V gene: TRBV4-2; J gene: TRBJ2-1; CDR3 protein: CASSHHTSGSYNEQFF; CDR3 DNA: TGTGCCAGCAGCCACCATACTAGCGGGAGCTACAATGAGCAGTTCTTC
clone size: -; D gene: -; V gene: TRBV28; J gene: TRBJ2-3; CDR3 protein: CASSPPGRSQYF; CDR3 DNA: TGTGCCAGCAGTCCTCCGGGACGATCGCAGTATTTT
clone size: -; D gene: TRBD2; V gene: TRBV20-1; J gene: TRBJ2-3; CDR3 protein: CSARTSGSWNF; CDR3 DNA: TGCAGTGCTAGGACTAGCGGGAGTTGGAATTTT
clone size: -; D gene: -; V gene: TRBV12-5; J gene: TRBJ2-6; CDR3 protein: CASGPAPAGQSRANVLTF; CDR3 DNA: TGTGCTAGTGGTCCGGCCCCTGCAGGACAAAGTCGGGCCAACGTCCTGACTTTC
clone size: -; D gene: TRBD1; V gene: TRBV2; J gene: TRBJ2-1; CDR3 protein: CASTNEGASYNEQFF; CDR3 DNA: TGTGCCAGCACCAACGAGGGGGCATCCTACAATGAGCAGTTCTTC
clone size: -; D gene: TRBD2; V gene: TRBV4-3; J gene: TRBJ2-5; CDR3 protein: CASSQDRDSGSEETQYF; CDR3 DNA: TGCGCCAGCAGCCAAGATCGGGATAGCGGGAGTGAAGAGACCCAGTACTTC
clone size: -; D gene: -; V gene: TRBV9; J gene: TRBJ1-4; CDR3 protein: CASSVSGQNEKLFF; CDR3 DNA: TGTGCCAGCAGCGTTTCCGGGCAGAATGAAAAACTGTTTTTT
clone size: -; D gene: -; V gene: TRBV6-1; J gene: TRBJ2-2; CDR3 protein: CASSEQGTGELFF; CDR3 DNA: TGTGCCAGCAGTGAACAGGGCACCGGGGAGCTGTTTTTT
clone size: -; D gene: -; V gene: TRBV7-7; J gene: TRBJ2-7; CDR3 protein: CASSPGGADEQYF; CDR3 DNA: TGTGCTAGCAGCCCGGGTGGGGCCGACGAGCAGTACTTC
clone size: once; D gene: -; V gene: TRBV6-6; J gene: TRBJ2-7; CDR3 protein: CASSSGTGYEQYF; CDR3 DNA: TGTGCCAGCAGTTCCGGGACGGGCTACGAGCAGTACTTC
clone size: -; D gene: -; V gene: TRBV5-1; J gene: TRBJ2-1; CDR3 protein: CASSFSGGAPNEQFF; CDR3 DNA: TGCGCCAGCAGCTTCTCCGGGGGCGCCCCCAATGAGCAGTTCTTC
clone size: -; D gene: -; V gene: TRBV19; J gene: TRBJ1-1; CDR3 protein: CASSMGSTAQVF; CDR3 DNA: TGTGCCAGTAGTATGGGTTCGACCGCGCAGGTCTTT
clone size: few; D gene: -; V gene: TRBV4-1; J gene: TRBJ1-5; CDR3 protein: CASSHYRDSNQPQHF; CDR3 DNA: TGCGCCAGCAGCCATTACAGGGATAGCAATCAGCCCCAGCATTTT
clone size: -; D gene: -; V gene: TRBV6-1; J gene: TRBJ1-3; CDR3 protein: CASSAAGTAGNTIYF; CDR3 DNA: TGTGCCAGCAGTGCAGCCGGGACCGCTGGAAACACCATATATTTT
clone size: -; D gene: TRBD2; V gene: TRBV7-9; J gene: TRBJ2-7; CDR3 protein: CASSRIAGGRNEQYF; CDR3 DNA: TGTGCCAGCAGCCGTATAGCGGGAGGGAGAAACGAGCAGTACTTC
clone size: medium-sized; D gene: TRBD2; V gene: TRBV19; J gene: TRBJ2-3; CDR3 protein: CASSMGWGGSFSTQYF; CDR3 DNA: TGTGCCAGTAGTATGGGGTGGGGCGGGAGTTTCAGTACGCAGTATTTT
clone size: -; D gene: TRBD1; V gene: TRBV9; J gene: TRBJ2-1; CDR3 protein: CASSVEDRGTGEQFF; CDR3 DNA: TGTGCCAGCAGCGTAGAGGACAGGGGTACGGGTGAGCAGTTCTTC
clone size: -; D gene: -; V gene: TRBV2; J gene: TRBJ1-5; CDR3 protein: CASRAGTPNQPQHF; CDR3 DNA: TGTGCCAGCAGGGCCGGGACACCCAATCAGCCCCAGCATTTT
clone size: -; D gene: -; V gene: TRBV4-1; J gene: TRBJ2-7; CDR3 protein: CASSQGTGRASEQYF; CDR3 DNA: TGCGCCAGCAGCCAAGGGACAGGGAGGGCTTCCGAGCAGTACTTC
clone size: once; D gene: TRBD2; V gene: TRBV11-3; J gene: TRBJ2-1; CDR3 protein: CASSPGLASNEQFF; CDR3 DNA: TGTGCCAGCAGCCCGGGACTAGCGTCCAATGAGCAGTTCTTC
clone size: -; D gene: -; V gene: TRBV5-1; J gene: TRBJ2-1; CDR3 protein: CASNSVGRGSSYNEQFF; CDR3 DNA: TGCGCCAGCAATTCAGTGGGTAGGGGGAGCTCCTACAATGAGCAGTTCTTC
clone size: once; D gene: TRBD2; V gene: TRBV9; J gene: TRBJ2-7; CDR3 protein: CASSGLAGGQGEQYF; CDR3 DNA: TGTGCCAGCAGCGGGCTAGCGGGAGGGCAGGGCGAGCAGTACTTC
clone size: -; D gene: -; V gene: TRBV11-2; J gene: TRBJ2-7; CDR3 protein: CASSLVIEQYF; CDR3 DNA: TGTGCCAGCAGCTTAGTAATCGAGCAGTACTTC
clone size: -; D gene: -; V gene: TRBV4-3; J gene: TRBJ2-6; CDR3 protein: CASSQELSGANVLTF; CDR3 DNA: TGCGCCAGCAGCCAAGAGCTCTCTGGGGCCAACGTCCTGACTTTC
clone size: -; D gene: TRBD1; V gene: TRBV7-9; J gene: TRBJ2-3; CDR3 protein: CASSEGGPVGQYF; CDR3 DNA: TGTGCCAGCAGCGAAGGGGGCCCCGTGGGCCAGTATTTT
clone size: -; D gene: -; V gene: TRBV7-6; J gene: TRBJ2-7; CDR3 protein: CASSLAGSRNEQYF; CDR3 DNA: TGTGCCAGCAGCTTAGCCGGGAGTAGGAACGAGCAGTACTTC
clone size: few; D gene: -; V gene: TRBV5-4; J gene: TRBJ2-3; CDR3 protein: CASSPAPAASLQYF; CDR3 DNA: TGTGCCAGCAGCCCGGCCCCGGCGGCTAGCCTCCAGTATTTT
clone size: -; D gene: -; V gene: TRBV30; J gene: TRBJ1-1; CDR3 protein: CAWSQGDTEAFF; CDR3 DNA: TGTGCCTGGTCTCAGGGAGATACTGAAGCTTTCTTT
clone size: -; D gene: TRBD1; V gene: TRBV6-6; J gene: TRBJ2-4; CDR3 protein: CASSWDRKNIQYF; CDR3 DNA: TGTGCCAGCAGTTGGGACAGGAAAAACATTCAGTACTTC
clone size: -; D gene: TRBD1; V gene: TRBV4-1; J gene: TRBJ2-1; CDR3 protein: CASSPGNRDRAHEQFF; CDR3 DNA: TGCGCCAGCAGTCCAGGGAACCGGGACAGGGCCCATGAGCAGTTCTTC
clone size: large; D gene: TRBD1; V gene: TRBV30; J gene: TRBJ2-1; CDR3 protein: CAWSVLGTGNEQFF; CDR3 DNA: TGTGCCTGGAGTGTACTTGGGACAGGGAATGAGCAGTTCTTC
clone size: -; D gene: TRBD2; V gene: TRBV5-1; J gene: TRBJ2-1; CDR3 protein: CASRLLAGEDNEQFF; CDR3 DNA: TGCGCCAGCAGATTACTAGCGGGAGAAGATAATGAGCAGTTCTTC
clone size: -; D gene: -; V gene: TRBV29-1; J gene: TRBJ2-7; CDR3 protein: CSAGEDPHEQYF; CDR3 DNA: TGCAGCGCCGGTGAAGACCCCCACGAGCAGTACTTC
clone size: -; D gene: -; V gene: TRBV7-9; J gene: TRBJ1-1; CDR3 protein: CASVVGNTEAFF; CDR3 DNA: TGTGCCAGCGTCGTCGGGAACACTGAAGCTTTCTTT
clone size: -; D gene: TRBD1; V gene: TRBV19; J gene: TRBJ1-2; CDR3 protein: CASSLGQGIYGYTF; CDR3 DNA: TGTGCCAGTAGCCTGGGACAGGGGATCTATGGCTACACCTTC
clone size: -; D gene: TRBD1; V gene: TRBV29-1; J gene: TRBJ1-5; CDR3 protein: CSVGTGGGQPQHF; CDR3 DNA: TGCAGCGTTGGGACAGGGGGCGGTCAGCCCCAGCATTTT
clone size: -; D gene: TRBD1; V gene: TRBV10-3; J gene: TRBJ2-7; CDR3 protein: CAIPYRGQRYYEQYF; CDR3 DNA: TGTGCCATCCCTTACAGGGGGCAGAGATACTACGAGCAGTACTTC
clone size: -; D gene: -; V gene: TRBV5-4; J gene: TRBJ2-3; CDR3 protein: CASSFLGPPDTQYF; CDR3 DNA: TGTGCCAGCAGCTTTCTAGGGCCCCCAGATACGCAGTATTTT
clone size: once; D gene: -; V gene: TRBV29-1; J gene: TRBJ2-5; CDR3 protein: CSVVDLAGETQYF; CDR3 DNA: TGCAGCGTTGTTGATCTAGCAGGGGAGACCCAGTACTTC
clone size: -; D gene: -; V gene: TRBV6-1; J gene: TRBJ1-1; CDR3 protein: CASSPIGGDTEAFF; CDR3 DNA: TGTGCCAGCAGTCCGATAGGGGGGGACACTGAAGCTTTCTTT
clone size: -; D gene: -; V gene: TRBV5-8; J gene: TRBJ2-5; CDR3 protein: CASSPEGFEGETQYF; CDR3 DNA: TGTGCCAGCAGCCCCGAAGGGTTTGAGGGAGAGACCCAGTACTTC
clone size: -; D gene: -; V gene: TRBV18; J gene: TRBJ1-2; CDR3 protein: CVSSPSGGRDGGYTF; CDR3 DNA: TGTGTCAGCTCACCTAGTGGGGGGCGCGACGGCGGCTACACCTTC
clone size: -; D gene: TRBD1; V gene: TRBV4-2; J gene: TRBJ1-4; CDR3 protein: CASSQPDRDDEKLFF; CDR3 DNA: TGTGCCAGCAGCCAACCGGACAGGGACGATGAAAAACTGTTTTTT
clone size: once; D gene: -; V gene: TRBV6-6; J gene: TRBJ2-2; CDR3 protein: CASNQGGSVGELFF; CDR3 DNA: TGTGCCAGCAACCAAGGGGGGTCTGTCGGGGAGCTGTTTTTT
clone size: large; D gene: -; V gene: TRBV19; J gene: TRBJ2-1; CDR3 protein: CASSNYNEQFF; CDR3 DNA: TGTGCCAGTAGTAATTACAATGAGCAGTTCTTC
clone size: medium-sized; D gene: -; V gene: TRBV7-3; J gene: TRBJ2-1; CDR3 protein: CASSLSGTEQFF; CDR3 DNA: TGTGCCAGCAGCTTATCAGGGACTGAGCAGTTCTTC
clone size: few; D gene: -; V gene: TRBV5-1; J gene: TRBJ1-1; CDR3 protein: CASSLEISIEAEAFF; CDR3 DNA: TGCGCCAGCAGCTTGGAAATAAGTATAGAAGCTGAAGCTTTCTTT
clone size: few; D gene: -; V gene: TRBV5-1; J gene: TRBJ2-7; CDR3 protein: CASSPQGEGEQYF; CDR3 DNA: TGCGCCAGCAGCCCCCAAGGGGAAGGGGAGCAGTACTTC
clone size: -; D gene: -; V gene: TRBV16; J gene: TRBJ1-5; CDR3 protein: CASSQGLSSNQPQHF; CDR3 DNA: TGTGCCAGCAGCCAAGGACTGAGTAGCAATCAGCCCCAGCATTTT
clone size: few; D gene: -; V gene: TRBV6-1; J gene: TRBJ2-2; CDR3 protein: CASRKPGQNTGELFF; CDR3 DNA: TGTGCCAGCCGCAAACCGGGACAAAACACCGGGGAGCTGTTTTTT
clone size: few; D gene: -; V gene: TRBV25-1; J gene: TRBJ1-6; CDR3 protein: CASSEGTNSPLHF; CDR3 DNA: TGTGCCAGCAGTGAGGGGACCAATTCACCCCTCCACTTT
clone size: -; D gene: -; V gene: TRBV4-1; J gene: TRBJ1-2; CDR3 protein: CASSQDSANHYGYTF; CDR3 DNA: TGCGCCAGCAGCCAAGATTCCGCTAACCACTATGGCTACACCTTC